This T cell receptor beta chain is from a study of cytomegalovirus exposure and HLA in healthy donors. On this clone: Its antigen is not known.

The PCR was carried out with 60 Vbeta primers and 13 Jbeta primers. The data were produced by immunoSEQ multiplex PCR, yet TCRdb's version contains in-frame clones alone and is incomplete. Recorded for this sample: around 150,000 clones. Among the donors, all were healthy bone marrow donors. Each donor was nominally healthy when sampled (though unrecorded immune exposures were likely). Overall study results and limits: The analysis excluded some indistinguishable V segments, including TRBV6-2 and TRBV6-3. According to a later analysis, donors in an Asian-associated ancestry cluster reportedly had fewer N-insertions than the roughly 630-donor mean.

V dropped 0 bases and J dropped 3 bases, with 13 bases sitting between them. Germline-derived CDR1 and CDR2 are SGHRS and YFSETQ. This CDR3 region has 16 residues. Sample: PBMCs. The V and J genes are TRBV5-1 and TRBJ2-1, with TRBD2 as a possible D gene (6 bases). The sequence was collected from a woman aged 55-69 years in good health and CMV-seronegative. The DNA for the CDR3 is TGCGCCAGCAGCTTGGCCCCCGGAGGGCTCTACAATGAGCAGTTCTTC. Protein sequence: CASSLAPGGLYNEQFF.